A single sample is the source of the 9 T cell receptor beta chains below, sequenced in a study of T cell clonotyping in hematopoietic cell transplantation. TCRdb's copy holds only in-frame clones and misses some; the assay was immunoSEQ multiplex PCR. The sample carries 17,000 or so clones, 71% recorded once. Sequenced material: peripheral blood mononuclear cells. Receptors were obtained from a woman between 55 and 75 years old in good health. Some clones in this sample may be carry-over from other donors' samples.

CDR3 in amino acids: CASSVEGDPSYEQYF. Written as DNA, the CDR3 is TGTGCCAGCAGCGTAGAAGGGGACCCCTCCTACGAGCAGTACTTC. The chain couples TRBV9 to TRBJ2-7, with D perhaps matching TRBD1 or TRBD2 (5 bases each). V was pared by 0 bases and J by 0 bases, with 10 bases between. This CDR3 comprises 15 residues. Germline CDR1 is SGDLS and CDR2 is YYNGEE.

The J gene is TRBJ1-2, the V gene TRBV25-1; possibly TRBD1 for D (6 bases). Looked up from germline, CDR1 is MGHDK and CDR2 is SYGVNS. The length of the CDR3 is 13 residues. V was clipped by 2 bases and J by 9 bases, with 13 bases between them. In DNA form, the CDR3 reads TGTGCCAGCAGTGAACTTATACAGGGAAGCTACACCTTC. Protein: CASSELIQGSYTF.

This chain connects TRBV7-2 to TRBJ1-6; tentatively, D is TRBD1 (5 bases). This CDR3 has 16 residues. V lost 5 bases and J lost 1, with 12 bases in between. CDR1 and CDR2 from the germline V gene are SGHTA and FQGNSA. CDR3 sequence: CASSDRQRSYNSPLHF. CDR3 nucleotides: TGTGCCAGCAGCGATCGACAGCGATCCTATAATTCACCCCTCCACTTT.

This clone was detected only a few times. An end of the junction does not agree with germline; a read error may underlie this. The gene calls are TRBV7-7 and TRBJ2-2; D unresolved. CDR3 length: 13 amino acids. From germline, CDR1 is SSHAT and CDR2 FNYEAQ (reference sequence). CDR3: CASSAINTGELFF. The CDR3 DNA is TGTGCTAGCAGCGCAATAAACACCGGGGAGCTGTTTTTT.

The rearrangement joins TRBV6-5 to TRBJ1-5, with TRBD1 matching over 7 bases. Germline V gene sequence: CDR1 MNHEY, CDR2 SVGAGI. The CDR3 extends over 15 amino acids. The junction had 10 bases not matched to a gene; V was cut back by 5 bases and J by 6 bases. CDR3 amino acids: CASSQGGAGGQPQHF. The DNA of the CDR3 is TGTGCCAGCAGTCAGGGGGGGGCAGGCGGTCAGCCCCAGCATTTT.

The chain recombines TRBV4-3 with TRBJ1-4; TRBD1 matches 10 bases. The CDR3 is 16 amino acids. Looked up from germline, CDR1 is LGHNA and CDR2 is YSLEER. The V gene end was trimmed by 1 base and the J gene end by 5 bases; junction bases not matched to a gene: 4. CDR3 protein: CASSQARDRGNEKLFF. The CDR3 nucleotides are TGCGCCAGCAGCCAAGCTAGGGACAGGGGAAATGAAAAACTGTTTTTT.

This sequence joins TRBV5-6 and TRBJ2-5; 7 nucleotides line up with TRBD1. After removal of 0 bases from V and 5 bases from J, the junction contained 7 bases not matched to a gene. There are 15 residues in the CDR3. The germline V gene encodes CDR1 SGHDT and CDR2 YYEEEE. The CDR3 is CASSLAGQNWETQYF. The CDR3 DNA reads as TGTGCCAGCAGCTTGGCGGGACAGAATTGGGAGACCCAGTACTTC.

This chain joins TRBV9 and TRBJ2-1; 7 positions match TRBD2. Germline loops: CDR1 SGDLS, CDR2 YYNGEE. V gave up 0 bases and J gave up 13 bases; unmatched junction bases: 10. The CDR3 has 14 amino acids. DNA of the CDR3: TGTGCCAGCAGCGTAGGGGGGGTGCGGACTAGTCAGTTCTTC. Its translation: CASSVGGVRTSQFF.

The CDR3 loop is CSVESPGGYTF. The CDR3 nucleotides are TGCAGCGTTGAATCCCCGGGAGGCTACACCTTC. The gene calls are TRBV29-1 and TRBJ1-2; D remains unclear. V lost 2 bases and J lost 8, with 9 bases in between. Per the germline V gene, CDR1 is SQVTM and CDR2 is ANQGSEA. The CDR3 sequence is 11 residues long.